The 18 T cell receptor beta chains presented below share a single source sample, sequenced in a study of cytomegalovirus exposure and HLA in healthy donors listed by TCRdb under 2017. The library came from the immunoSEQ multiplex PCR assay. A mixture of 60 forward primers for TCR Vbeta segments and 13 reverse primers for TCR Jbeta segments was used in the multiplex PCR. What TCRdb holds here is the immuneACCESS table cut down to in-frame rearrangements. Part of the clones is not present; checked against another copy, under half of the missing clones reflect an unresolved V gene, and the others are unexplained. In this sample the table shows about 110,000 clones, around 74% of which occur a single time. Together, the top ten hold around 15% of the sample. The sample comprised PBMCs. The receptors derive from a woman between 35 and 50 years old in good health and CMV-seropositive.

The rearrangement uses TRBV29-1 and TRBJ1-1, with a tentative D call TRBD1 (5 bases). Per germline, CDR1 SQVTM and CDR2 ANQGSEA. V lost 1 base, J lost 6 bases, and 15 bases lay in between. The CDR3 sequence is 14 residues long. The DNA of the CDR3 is TGCAGCGTTGAAGGTGGGTTAGTAGGGGCTGAAGCTTTCTTT. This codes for CSVEGGLVGAEAFF.

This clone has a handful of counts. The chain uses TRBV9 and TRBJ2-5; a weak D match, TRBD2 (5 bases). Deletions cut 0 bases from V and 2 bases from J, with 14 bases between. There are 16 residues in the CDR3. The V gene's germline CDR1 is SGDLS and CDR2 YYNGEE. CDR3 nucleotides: TGTGCCAGCAGCGTAGATGCTGGGAGACTTCAAGAGACCCAGTACTTC. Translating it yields CASSVDAGRLQETQYF.

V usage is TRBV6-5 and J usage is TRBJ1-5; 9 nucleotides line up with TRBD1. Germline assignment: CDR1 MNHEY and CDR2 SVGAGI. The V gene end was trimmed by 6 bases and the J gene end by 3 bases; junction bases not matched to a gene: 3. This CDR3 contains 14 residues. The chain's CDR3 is CASRGQGNNQPQHF. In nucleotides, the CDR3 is TGTGCCAGCAGAGGACAGGGGAACAATCAGCCCCAGCATTTT.

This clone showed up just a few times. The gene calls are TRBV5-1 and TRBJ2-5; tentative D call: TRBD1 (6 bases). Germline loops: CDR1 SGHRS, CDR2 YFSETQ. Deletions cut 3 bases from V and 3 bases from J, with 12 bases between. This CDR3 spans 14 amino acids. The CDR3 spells CASSWTGQKETQYF. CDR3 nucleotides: TGCGCCAGCAGCTGGACCGGACAGAAAGAGACCCAGTACTTC.

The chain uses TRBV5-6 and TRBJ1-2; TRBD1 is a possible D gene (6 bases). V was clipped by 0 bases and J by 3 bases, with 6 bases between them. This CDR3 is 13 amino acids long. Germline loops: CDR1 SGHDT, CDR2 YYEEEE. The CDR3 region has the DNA TGTGCCAGCAGCTTGGACAGGGACTATGGCTACACCTTC. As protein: CASSLDRDYGYTF.

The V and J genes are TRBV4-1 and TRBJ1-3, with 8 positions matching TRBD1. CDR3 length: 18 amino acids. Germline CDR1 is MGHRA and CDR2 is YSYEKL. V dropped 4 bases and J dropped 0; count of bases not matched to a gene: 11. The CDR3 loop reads CASSRLLQGAYSGNTIYF. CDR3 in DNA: TGCGCCAGCAGCCGCCTACTCCAGGGGGCCTACTCTGGAAACACCATATATTTT.

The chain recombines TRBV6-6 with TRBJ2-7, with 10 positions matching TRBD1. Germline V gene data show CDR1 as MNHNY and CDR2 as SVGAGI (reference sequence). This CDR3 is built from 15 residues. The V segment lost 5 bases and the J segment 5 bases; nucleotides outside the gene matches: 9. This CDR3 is CASSPTGTGDHEQYF. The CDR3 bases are TGTGCCAGCAGTCCCACCGGGACAGGGGACCACGAGCAGTACTTC.

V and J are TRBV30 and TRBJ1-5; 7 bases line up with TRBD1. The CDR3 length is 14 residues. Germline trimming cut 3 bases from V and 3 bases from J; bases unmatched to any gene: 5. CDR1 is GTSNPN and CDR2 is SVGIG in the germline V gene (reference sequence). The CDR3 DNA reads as TGTGCCTGGAGAGGGACAGCAAACAATCAGCCCCAGCATTTT. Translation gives CAWRGTANNQPQHF.

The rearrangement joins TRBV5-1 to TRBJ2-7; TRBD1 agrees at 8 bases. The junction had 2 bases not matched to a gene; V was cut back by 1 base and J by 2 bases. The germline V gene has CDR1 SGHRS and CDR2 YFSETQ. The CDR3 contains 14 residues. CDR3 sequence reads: CASSLKTGAYEQYF. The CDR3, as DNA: TGCGCCAGCAGCTTGAAGACAGGGGCCTACGAGCAGTACTTC.

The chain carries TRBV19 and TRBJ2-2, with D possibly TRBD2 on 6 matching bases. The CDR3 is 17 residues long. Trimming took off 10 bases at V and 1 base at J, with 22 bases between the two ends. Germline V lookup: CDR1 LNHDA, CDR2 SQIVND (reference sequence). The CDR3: CATEEGITLRNTGELFF. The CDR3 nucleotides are TGTGCCACGGAGGAGGGGATCACACTCAGGAACACCGGGGAGCTGTTTTTT.

CDR3 loop: CASSLAYRGGDTEAFF. Written as DNA, the CDR3 is TGCGCCAGCAGCTTGGCCTACCGGGGTGGGGACACTGAAGCTTTCTTT. The chain combines TRBV5-1 with TRBJ1-1, with no clear D. CDR1 is SGHRS and CDR2 is YFSETQ in the germline V gene. This CDR3 comprises 16 residues. V was shortened by 0 bases and J by 3 bases, with 15 bases between the two germline ends.

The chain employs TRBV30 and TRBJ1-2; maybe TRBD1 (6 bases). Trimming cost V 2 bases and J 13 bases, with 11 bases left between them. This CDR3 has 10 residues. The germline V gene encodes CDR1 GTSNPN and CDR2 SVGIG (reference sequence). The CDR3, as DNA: TGTGCCTGGAGTACCGGGACAATCACCTTC. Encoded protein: CAWSTGTITF.

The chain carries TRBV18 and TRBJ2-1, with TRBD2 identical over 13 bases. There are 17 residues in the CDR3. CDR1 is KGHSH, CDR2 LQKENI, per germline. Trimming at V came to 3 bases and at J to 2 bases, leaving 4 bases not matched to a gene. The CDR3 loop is CASSPGLAGVTYNEQFF. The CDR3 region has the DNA TGTGCCAGCTCACCCGGACTAGCGGGGGTTACCTACAATGAGCAGTTCTTC.

CDR3 in amino acids: CASSVGQGAIVTDTQYF. CDR3 coding DNA: TGTGCCAGCAGCGTCGGACAGGGGGCAATTGTCACAGATACGCAGTATTTT. This sequence joins TRBV5-4 and TRBJ2-3; 11 bases align to TRBD1. The germline V gene encodes CDR1 SGHNT and CDR2 YYREEE (reference sequence). The CDR3 loop spans 17 amino acids. The J segment lost 2 bases and the V segment lost 4 bases, leaving 9 bases of the junction unmatched.

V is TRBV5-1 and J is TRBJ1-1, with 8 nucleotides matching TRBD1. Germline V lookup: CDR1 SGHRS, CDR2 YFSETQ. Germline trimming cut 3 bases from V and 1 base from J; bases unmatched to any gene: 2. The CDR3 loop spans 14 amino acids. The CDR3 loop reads CASSWTGSNTEAFF. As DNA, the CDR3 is TGCGCCAGCAGCTGGACAGGGTCGAACACTGAAGCTTTCTTT.

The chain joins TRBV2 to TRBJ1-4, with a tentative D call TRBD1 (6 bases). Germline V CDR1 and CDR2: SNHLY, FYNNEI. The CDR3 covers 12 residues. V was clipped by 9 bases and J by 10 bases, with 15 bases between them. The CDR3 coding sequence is TGTGCCAGTGGCAGGGAGGGGGGAAAACTGTTTTTT. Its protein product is CASGREGGKLFF.

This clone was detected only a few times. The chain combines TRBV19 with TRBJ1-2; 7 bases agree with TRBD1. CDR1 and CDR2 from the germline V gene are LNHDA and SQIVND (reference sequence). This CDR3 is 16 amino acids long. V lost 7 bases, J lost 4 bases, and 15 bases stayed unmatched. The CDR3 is CASMELKDRVGYGYTF. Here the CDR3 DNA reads TGTGCCAGTATGGAACTTAAAGACAGGGTTGGCTATGGCTACACCTTC.

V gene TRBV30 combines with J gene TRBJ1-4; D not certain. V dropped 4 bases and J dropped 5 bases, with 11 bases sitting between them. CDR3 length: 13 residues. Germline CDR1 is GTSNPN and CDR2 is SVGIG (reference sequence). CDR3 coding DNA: TGTGCCTGGAATACGGGTTGGAATGAAAAACTGTTTTTT. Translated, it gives CAWNTGWNEKLFF.